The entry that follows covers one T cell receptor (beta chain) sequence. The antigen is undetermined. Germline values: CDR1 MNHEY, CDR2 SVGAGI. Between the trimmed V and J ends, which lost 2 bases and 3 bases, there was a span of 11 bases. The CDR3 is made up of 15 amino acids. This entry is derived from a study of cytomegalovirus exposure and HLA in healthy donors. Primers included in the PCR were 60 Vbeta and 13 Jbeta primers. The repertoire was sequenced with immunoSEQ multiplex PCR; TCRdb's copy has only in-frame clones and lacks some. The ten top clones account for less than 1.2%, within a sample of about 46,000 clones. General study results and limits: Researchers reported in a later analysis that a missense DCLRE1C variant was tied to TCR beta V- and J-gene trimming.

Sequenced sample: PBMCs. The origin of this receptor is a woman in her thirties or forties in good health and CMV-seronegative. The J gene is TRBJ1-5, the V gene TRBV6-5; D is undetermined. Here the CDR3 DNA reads TGTGCCAGCAGTTACGGGAGCGGGGACAATCAGCCCCAGCATTTT. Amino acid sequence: CASSYGSGDNQPQHF.